A selection of T cell receptor beta chains follows, all from one sample in a study of cytomegalovirus exposure and HLA in healthy donors. TCRdb's table, derived via immunoSEQ multiplex PCR, lists solely in-frame clones and lacks some. The sample has roughly 120,000 clones, over 60% seen once; the top ten hold roughly 4%. Sequencing was carried out using PBMCs. These receptors originate from a human donor in good health. Each CDR3 is given with its conserved first and last residue. The D gene is left open where the match is weak. Only part of the rows carry a size: once, few, many, or a class if the clone is expanded.

D: TRBD1; V: TRBV15; size: few; J: TRBJ2-7; CDR3: CATSRAGTGGYEQYF; DNA: TGTGCCACCAGCAGAGCCGGGACAGGGGGGTACGAGCAGTACTTC
D: NA; V: TRBV4-2; size: NA; J: TRBJ2-7; CDR3: CASSQSGEYEQYF; DNA: TGTGCCAGCAGCCAATCGGGGGAATACGAGCAGTACTTC
D: TRBD1; V: TRBV19; size: NA; J: TRBJ1-2; CDR3: CASSATGDGTGGYTF; DNA: TGTGCCAGTAGTGCCACAGGGGATGGAACGGGAGGCTACACCTTC
D: NA; V: TRBV2; size: NA; J: TRBJ2-1; CDR3: CASRLILGQLNEQFF; DNA: TGTGCCAGCCGGCTGATACTCGGACAACTTAATGAGCAGTTCTTC
D: NA; V: TRBV28; size: few; J: TRBJ2-7; CDR3: CASSQRTDWTSEQYF; DNA: TGTGCCAGCAGCCAACGGACAGACTGGACGAGTGAGCAGTACTTC
D: NA; V: TRBV7-9; size: few; J: TRBJ2-3; CDR3: CASSLGEEITDTQYF; DNA: TGTGCCAGCAGCTTAGGGGAGGAGATCACAGATACGCAGTATTTT
D: TRBD1; V: TRBV19; size: NA; J: TRBJ2-7; CDR3: CASRPDRGLNEQYF; DNA: TGTGCCAGTAGACCCGACAGGGGGCTCAACGAGCAGTACTTC
D: TRBD1; V: TRBV7-6; size: once; J: TRBJ2-7; CDR3: CASSLAGTGGGEQYF; DNA: TGTGCCAGCAGCTTAGCGGGGACAGGGGGCGGTGAGCAGTACTTC
D: TRBD2; V: TRBV5-1; size: NA; J: TRBJ2-1; CDR3: CASGLAGERYNEQFF; DNA: TGCGCCAGCGGACTAGCGGGAGAGAGGTACAATGAGCAGTTCTTC
D: TRBD1; V: TRBV7-9; size: NA; J: TRBJ2-1; CDR3: CASSRAGTGRFDEQFF; DNA: TGTGCCAGCAGCAGAGCCGGGACAGGGAGGTTCGATGAGCAGTTCTTC
D: NA; V: TRBV4-1; size: NA; J: TRBJ1-2; CDR3: CASSQEAGVYGYTF; DNA: TGCGCCAGCAGCCAAGAAGCCGGGGTCTATGGCTACACCTTC
D: TRBD1; V: TRBV7-9; size: NA; J: TRBJ1-1; CDR3: CASSRRQGDAFF; DNA: TGTGCCAGCAGCCGGCGACAGGGAGATGCTTTCTTT
D: TRBD1; V: TRBV19; size: NA; J: TRBJ1-4; CDR3: CASSGLGTENEKLFF; DNA: TGTGCCAGTAGTGGTCTTGGGACAGAAAATGAAAAACTGTTTTTT
D: NA; V: TRBV10-3; size: few; J: TRBJ1-1; CDR3: CASHEGGVNTEAFF; DNA: TGTGCCTCCCACGAGGGGGGGGTAAACACTGAAGCTTTCTTT
D: TRBD1; V: TRBV9; size: NA; J: TRBJ1-5; CDR3: CASSGEDRAGQPQHF; DNA: TGTGCCAGCAGCGGTGAGGACAGGGCCGGTCAGCCCCAGCATTTT
D: TRBD2; V: TRBV5-1; size: NA; J: TRBJ2-2; CDR3: CASSLGGSEYTGELFF; DNA: TGCGCCAGCAGCTTGGGCGGGAGTGAATACACCGGGGAGCTGTTTTTT
D: NA; V: TRBV15; size: NA; J: TRBJ2-3; CDR3: CATSRDSGSTDTQYF; DNA: TGTGCCACCAGCAGGGATAGCGGTAGCACAGATACGCAGTATTTT
D: NA; V: TRBV29-1; size: NA; J: TRBJ2-2; CDR3: CSVPRGTNTGELFF; DNA: TGCAGCGTGCCTAGAGGTACGAACACCGGGGAGCTGTTTTTT